These T cell receptor beta chains were read from a single sample in a study of blood T cell repertoires in COVID-19. Measured with immunoSEQ multiplex PCR; TCRdb has only the in-frame clones, and not every one. The repertoire holds over 200,000 clones, with approximately 84% as singletons. Sequenced: peripheral blood. The receptors shown here come from a man aged 40-49 years with active or convalescent COVID-19. CDR3s include the opening cysteine and the closing phenylalanine or tryptophan. D genes are given only for firm matches. Size is omitted from some rows. Given values are once, few, many or a class for expanded clones.

TRBV30	NA	TRBJ1-6	NA	TGTGCCTGGAGTACCGGGACTTATAATTCACCCCTCCACTTT	CAWSTGTYNSPLHF
TRBV28	NA	TRBJ2-7	TRBD1	TGTGCCAGCAGTTTCCGGACAGGGCACGAGCAGTACTTC	CASSFRTGHEQYF
TRBV6-1	NA	TRBJ1-3	NA	TGTGCCAGCAGTGCTCTAGTAGGAGGGATCTTTTTCACTGGAAACACCATATATTTT	CASSALVGGIFFTGNTIYF
TRBV27	once	TRBJ1-2	TRBD1	TGTGCCAGCAGTCCCCACGACAGGGTGGTGAACTATGGCTACACCTTC	CASSPHDRVVNYGYTF
TRBV9	NA	TRBJ2-1	NA	TGTGCCAGCAGCGTCGAAGCATACAATGAGCAGTTCTTC	CASSVEAYNEQFF
TRBV5-5	NA	TRBJ1-2	NA	TGTGCCAGCAGCTTGGGGGCAGGGCACTATGGCTACACCTTC	CASSLGAGHYGYTF
TRBV10-2	NA	TRBJ1-2	NA	TGCGCCAGCAGTGAGTCTTTGGAGGTCCCGGCAAATGGCTACACCTTC	CASSESLEVPANGYTF
TRBV5-4	once	TRBJ2-5	TRBD2	TGTGCCAGCAGCTCTTCGCGGGGGGGGCCGGGGGAGACCCAGTACTTC	CASSSSRGGPGETQYF
TRBV27	NA	TRBJ1-4	TRBD1	TGTGCCAGCAGTTTTAGGGGACAGGGGCTTACAACTAATGAAAAACTGTTTTTT	CASSFRGQGLTTNEKLFF
TRBV28	NA	TRBJ1-1	NA	TGTGCCAGCAGGACTCAGAACACTGAAGCTTTCTTT	CASRTQNTEAFF
TRBV7-6	NA	TRBJ1-3	NA	TGTGCCAGCAGCCCGACTGTTGGGGGAAACACCATATATTTT	CASSPTVGGNTIYF
TRBV2	NA	TRBJ2-3	TRBD1	TGTGCCAGCGCGGACAGGGAGTCCACAGATACGCAGTATTTT	CASADRESTDTQYF
TRBV19	once	TRBJ1-2	TRBD1	TGTGCCAGTAGTATTTCGACAGGGGGATATGGCTACACCTTC	CASSISTGGYGYTF
TRBV5-6	once	TRBJ1-5	NA	TGTGCCAGCAGCCTAAATGGACAGCTCAATCAGCCCCAGCATTTT	CASSLNGQLNQPQHF
TRBV6-2/TRBV6-3	NA	TRBJ2-5	NA	TGTGCCAGCAGTGGACAGTCCATTCGAGAGACCCAGTACTTC	CASSGQSIRETQYF
TRBV7-9	NA	TRBJ1-3	TRBD1	TGTGCCAGCAGCTTAAACAGGGGCTCTGGAAACACCATATATTTT	CASSLNRGSGNTIYF
TRBV7-9	NA	TRBJ2-1	TRBD2	TGTGCCAGCAGCCGACCACTAGCGGCAAACAATGAGCAGTTCTTC	CASSRPLAANNEQFF
TRBV9	NA	TRBJ1-6	NA	TGTGCCAGCAGGACCTCGGACAGTTATAATTCACCCCTCCACTTT	CASRTSDSYNSPLHF
TRBV27	once	TRBJ1-1	TRBD1	TGTGCCAGCAGTTCCGCGACAGGGCCGTTAACTGAAGCTTTCTTT	CASSSATGPLTEAFF
TRBV2	NA	TRBJ1-5	NA	TGTGCCAGCAGTGAGACGGAGAATCAGCCCCAGCATTTT	CASSETENQPQHF
TRBV7-9	NA	TRBJ2-3	NA	TGTGCCAGCAGCCGACAGAGCCCAGATACGCAGTATTTT	CASSRQSPDTQYF
TRBV4-1	NA	TRBJ2-1	NA	TGCGCCAGCAGCCAAGAGGGACTCCGCGCCGCAGAGCAGTTCTTC	CASSQEGLRAAEQFF
TRBV28	NA	TRBJ1-5	TRBD1	TGTGCCAGCAGTCCCTCAACCAGGGGGCAGGATCAGCCCCAGCATTTT	CASSPSTRGQDQPQHF
TRBV5-1	NA	TRBJ2-2	NA	TGCGCCAGCAGCTTGGTGGCTAGCGGGGAGCTGTTTTTT	CASSLVASGELFF
TRBV28	NA	TRBJ2-7	TRBD2	TGTGCCAGCAGTTTGTATAGCGGGGGGCTCGCGGGGCAGTACTTC	CASSLYSGGLAGQYF
TRBV27	NA	TRBJ2-2	TRBD1	TGTGCCAGCAGTTACTTACAGGGGCGGACCGGGGAGCTGTTTTTT	CASSYLQGRTGELFF
TRBV29-1	NA	TRBJ2-3	NA	TGCAGCGTTGTTTCGGGTTCCGTCACAGATACGCAGTATTTT	CSVVSGSVTDTQYF
TRBV27	NA	TRBJ1-1	NA	TGTGCCAGCAGCTCCTACACTGAAGCTTTCTTT	CASSSYTEAFF
TRBV4-1	NA	TRBJ2-2	TRBD2	TGCGCCAGCAGCCAACTGGGACTAGCGGGGGCCTTCACCGGGGAGCTGTTTTTT	CASSQLGLAGAFTGELFF
TRBV2	NA	TRBJ2-1	TRBD1	TGTGCCAGCAGTGAAGAAGGCGGACAGGGAACGTTCTTC	CASSEEGGQGTFF
TRBV7-6	NA	TRBJ2-7	TRBD2	TGTGCCAGCAGCTCAACCGGGACTAGCCCACTGTACTTC	CASSSTGTSPLYF
TRBV6-6	NA	TRBJ2-7	TRBD2	TGTGCCAGCAGCTTGGGAGGGGAGCAGTACTTC	CASSLGGEQYF
TRBV2	NA	TRBJ2-4	TRBD1	TGTGCCAGCAGTGCCTCGACAGGGAACTCGGGCATTCAGTACTTC	CASSASTGNSGIQYF
TRBV5-6	NA	TRBJ1-6	NA	TGTGCCAGCAGCTGGGCGACAGGAACCTTCTATAATTCACCCCTCCACTTT	CASSWATGTFYNSPLHF
TRBV5-1	few	TRBJ2-7	NA	TGCGCCAGCAGCCCCAATTCGGCAGGCGAGCAGTACTTC	CASSPNSAGEQYF
TRBV20-1	NA	TRBJ2-7	TRBD1	TGCAGTGCTAGTAGGGGGCCCTCCTACGAGCAGTACTTC	CSASRGPSYEQYF
TRBV19	NA	TRBJ1-1	NA	TGTGCCAGTAGTAGAGCAGGGAACACTGAAGCTTTCTTT	CASSRAGNTEAFF
TRBV5-1	NA	TRBJ2-3	TRBD2	TGCGCCAGCAGCTCCCACTATGGGGAGGGGAACACAGATACGCAGTATTTT	CASSSHYGEGNTDTQYF
TRBV12-5	NA	TRBJ2-3	NA	TGTGCTAGTGGTTTGAGGGGCCACCTAGATACGCAGTATTTT	CASGLRGHLDTQYF
TRBV14	NA	TRBJ1-2	TRBD1	TGTGCCAGCAGCCAAACAGGGGATTATGGCTACACCTTC	CASSQTGDYGYTF
TRBV4-1	NA	TRBJ2-3	TRBD2	TGCGCCAGCAGCCAAGGGTCGACTAGCGCTCCAAGCACAGATACGCAGTATTTT	CASSQGSTSAPSTDTQYF
TRBV30	once	TRBJ1-1	NA	TGTGCCTGGACCAGAGGGTGGGGCACTGAAGCTTTCTTT	CAWTRGWGTEAFF
TRBV5-4	NA	TRBJ1-1	NA	TGTGCCAGCAGCTTGGCCGGGGAAGCTTTCTTT	CASSLAGEAFF
TRBV19	NA	TRBJ2-7	NA	TGTGCCAGTAGTATCACAGGGTTCAATTACGAGCAGTACTTC	CASSITGFNYEQYF
TRBV30	NA	TRBJ1-2	TRBD1	TGTGCCTGGACCCGACAGGGGGGGAGCTACACCTTC	CAWTRQGGSYTF
TRBV28	NA	TRBJ2-5	TRBD2	TGTGCCAGCCGACCGGGACTAGCAGCTAAAGAGACCCAGTACTTC	CASRPGLAAKETQYF
TRBV29-1	NA	TRBJ1-1	NA	TGCAGCGTCCTTGAGGAGGGCACTGAAGCTTTCTTT	CSVLEEGTEAFF
TRBV29-1	NA	TRBJ2-1	TRBD1	TGCAGCGTTGATGGGACAGGGTATGAGCAGTTCTTC	CSVDGTGYEQFF
TRBV5-1	NA	TRBJ2-7	NA	TGCGCCAGCAGCTTGGGGGGGGTCCCCTACGAGCAGTACTTC	CASSLGGVPYEQYF
TRBV28	NA	TRBJ1-4	NA	TGTGCCAGCAGTCTCCACGGGACTTGGGGAAAACTGTTTTTT	CASSLHGTWGKLFF
TRBV19	NA	TRBJ1-2	TRBD1	TGTGCCAGTAGTATTTATTGGGACAGCCCAATCGACTATGGCTACACCTTC	CASSIYWDSPIDYGYTF
TRBV9	NA	TRBJ1-6	TRBD1	TGTGCCAGCAGCGGGGGACAGGCAAGCTCCTATAATTCACCCCTCCACTTT	CASSGGQASSYNSPLHF
TRBV28	NA	TRBJ1-6	NA	TGTGCCAGCAGTACAGGGTTAAAGAATTCACCCCTCCACTTT	CASSTGLKNSPLHF
TRBV5-4	NA	TRBJ2-1	NA	TGTGCCAGCATTAGTCGTGGGAGAAGCTCCTACAATGAGCAGTTCTTC	CASISRGRSSYNEQFF
TRBV5-1	NA	TRBJ1-3	NA	TGCGCCAGCAGCCCGGGGACTACCTCTGGAAACACCATATATTTT	CASSPGTTSGNTIYF
TRBV28	NA	TRBJ2-5	TRBD2	TGTGCCAGCAGTTTAGGGACTAGCGGGGGGTCTGAGACCCAGTACTTC	CASSLGTSGGSETQYF
TRBV10-1	NA	TRBJ2-1	TRBD2	TGCGCCAGCAGTGAACAGACTAGCGCCTACAATGAGCAGTTCTTC	CASSEQTSAYNEQFF
TRBV7-9	NA	TRBJ2-7	TRBD2	TGTGCCAGCAGCTCCCCGGGACTAGCGCTACACGAGCAGTACTTC	CASSSPGLALHEQYF
TRBV7-8	NA	TRBJ2-3	NA	TGTGCCAGCAGCTTAGGCTTCGGACTTTCTGGGGCAGATACGCAGTATTTT	CASSLGFGLSGADTQYF